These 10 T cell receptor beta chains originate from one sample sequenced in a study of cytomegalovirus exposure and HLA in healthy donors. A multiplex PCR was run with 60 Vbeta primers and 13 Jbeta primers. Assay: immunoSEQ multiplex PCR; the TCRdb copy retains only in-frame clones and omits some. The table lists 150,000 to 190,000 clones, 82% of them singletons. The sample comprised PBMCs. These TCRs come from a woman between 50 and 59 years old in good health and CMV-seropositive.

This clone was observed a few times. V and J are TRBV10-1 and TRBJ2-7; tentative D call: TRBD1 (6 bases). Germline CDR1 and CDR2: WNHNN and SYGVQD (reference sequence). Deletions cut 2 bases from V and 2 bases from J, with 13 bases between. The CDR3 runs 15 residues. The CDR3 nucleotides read TGCGCCAGCAGTGAGGGGGGCATTGGCCCCTACGAGCAGTACTTC. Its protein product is CASSEGGIGPYEQYF.

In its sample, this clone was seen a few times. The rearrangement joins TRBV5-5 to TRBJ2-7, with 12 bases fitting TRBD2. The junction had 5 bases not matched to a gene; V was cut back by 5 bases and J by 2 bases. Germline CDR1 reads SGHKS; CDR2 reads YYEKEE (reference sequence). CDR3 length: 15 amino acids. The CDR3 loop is CASSTRTSGTYEQYF. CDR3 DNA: TGTGCCAGCAGTACCAGGACTAGCGGGACCTACGAGCAGTACTTC.

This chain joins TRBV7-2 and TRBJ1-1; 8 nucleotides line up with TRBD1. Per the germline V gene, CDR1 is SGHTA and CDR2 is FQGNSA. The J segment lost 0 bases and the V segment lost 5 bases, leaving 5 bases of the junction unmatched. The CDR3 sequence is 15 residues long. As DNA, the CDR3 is TGTGCCAGCAGCCCTCGGACAGGGATGAACACTGAAGCTTTCTTT. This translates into CASSPRTGMNTEAFF. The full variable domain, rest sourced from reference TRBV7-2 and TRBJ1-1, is GAGVSQSPSNKVTEKGKDVELRCDPISGHTALYWYRQSLGQGLEFLIYFQGNSAPDKSGLPSDRFSAERTGGSVSTLTIQRTQQEDSAVYLCASSPRTGMNTEAFFGQGTRLTVV.

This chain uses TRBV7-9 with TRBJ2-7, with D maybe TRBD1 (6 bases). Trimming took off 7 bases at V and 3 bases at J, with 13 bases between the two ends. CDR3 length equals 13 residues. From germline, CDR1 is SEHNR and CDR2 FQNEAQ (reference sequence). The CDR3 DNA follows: TGTGCCAGCACTGGGCAGGGACACTACGAGCAGTACTTC. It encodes CASTGQGHYEQYF.

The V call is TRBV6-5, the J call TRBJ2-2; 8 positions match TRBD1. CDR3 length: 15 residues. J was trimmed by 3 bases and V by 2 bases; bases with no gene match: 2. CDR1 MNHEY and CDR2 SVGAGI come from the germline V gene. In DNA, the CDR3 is TGTGCCAGCAGTTACGGACAGGGATACACCGGGGAGCTGTTTTTT. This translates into CASSYGQGYTGELFF.

CDR3 residues: CAWSPTGGGGGYTF. The CDR3 DNA reads as TGTGCCTGGAGTCCCACGGGGGGGGGAGGTGGCTACACCTTC. V gene TRBV30 combines with J gene TRBJ1-2; a weak D match, TRBD1 (5 bases). The CDR3 has 14 amino acids. Per the germline V gene, CDR1 is GTSNPN and CDR2 is SVGIG (reference sequence). Trimming removed 2 bases at V and 7 bases at J, with 17 bases between.

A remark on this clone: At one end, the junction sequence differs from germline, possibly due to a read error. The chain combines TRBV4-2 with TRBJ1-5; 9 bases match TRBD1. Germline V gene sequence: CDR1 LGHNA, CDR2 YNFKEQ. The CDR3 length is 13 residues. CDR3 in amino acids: CASSQDLGQGGNF. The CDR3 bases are TGTGCCAGCAGCCAAGATTTGGGACAGGGAGGCAATTTT.

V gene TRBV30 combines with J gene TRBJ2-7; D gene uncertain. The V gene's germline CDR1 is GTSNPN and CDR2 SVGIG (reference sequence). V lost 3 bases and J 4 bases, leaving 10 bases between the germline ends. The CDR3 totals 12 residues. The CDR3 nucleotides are TGTGCCTGGAGCCCAACCAGGTACGAGCAGTACTTC. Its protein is CAWSPTRYEQYF.

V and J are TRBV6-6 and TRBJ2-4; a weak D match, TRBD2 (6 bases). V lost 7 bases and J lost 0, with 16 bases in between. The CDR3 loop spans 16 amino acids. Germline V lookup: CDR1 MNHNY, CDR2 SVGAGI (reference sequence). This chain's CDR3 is CASTDPWGVAKNIQYF. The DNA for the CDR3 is TGTGCCAGCACCGACCCGTGGGGGGTAGCCAAAAACATTCAGTACTTC.

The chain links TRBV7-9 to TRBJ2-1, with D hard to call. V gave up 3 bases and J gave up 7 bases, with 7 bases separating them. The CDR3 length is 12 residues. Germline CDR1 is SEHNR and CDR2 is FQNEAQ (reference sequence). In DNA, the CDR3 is TGTGCCAGCAGCTTTACCGAGAATGAGCAGTTCTTC. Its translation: CASSFTENEQFF. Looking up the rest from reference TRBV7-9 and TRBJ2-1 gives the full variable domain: DTGVSQNPRHKITKRGQNVTFRCDPISEHNRLYWYRQTLGQGPEFLTYFQNEAQLEKSRLLSDRFSAERPKGSFSTLEIQRTEQGDSAMYLCASSFTENEQFFGPGTRLTVL.